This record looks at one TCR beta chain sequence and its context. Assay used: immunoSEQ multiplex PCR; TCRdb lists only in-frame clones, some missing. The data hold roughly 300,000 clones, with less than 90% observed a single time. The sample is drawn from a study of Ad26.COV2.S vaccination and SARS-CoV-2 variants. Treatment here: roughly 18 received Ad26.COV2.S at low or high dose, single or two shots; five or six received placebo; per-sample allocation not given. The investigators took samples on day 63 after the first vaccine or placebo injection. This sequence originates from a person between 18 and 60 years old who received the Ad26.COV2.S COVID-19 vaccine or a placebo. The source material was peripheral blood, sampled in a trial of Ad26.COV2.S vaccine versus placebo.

The CDR3 coding sequence is TGTGCCAGCAGTTTCCTAGGGAGCACCTATGGCTACACCTTC. Encoded protein: CASSFLGSTYGYTF. V gene TRBV28 combines with J gene TRBJ1-2; D not certain. Germline V gene sequence: CDR1 MDHEN, CDR2 SYDVKM. V gave up 3 bases and J gave up 4 bases, with 12 bases separating them. The CDR3 runs to 14 residues.